This T cell receptor beta chain was sequenced for a study of OX40 agonist ivuxolimab in advanced cancers. Regarding the study as a whole: CD8+ T cells showed, on average, more clonal expansion than CD4+ cells.

The assay was immunoSEQ multiplex PCR, and TCRdb's table has in-frame clones only and misses some. The table includes 33,000 or so clones, around 84% detected once. V was shortened by 4 bases and J by 2 bases, with 11 bases between the two germline ends. Germline V gene data show CDR1 as SEHNR and CDR2 as FQNEAQ (reference sequence). The CDR3 extends over 14 amino acids. For this clone: Its specificity is not known.

This clonotype originated in an adult with an advanced solid tumor such as melanoma, head and neck, liver or kidney cancer. The chain couples TRBV7-9 to TRBJ1-2; D remains ambiguous. Sequencing used CD4+ or CD8+ T cells sorted from blood, obtained in a trial of the OX40 agonist ivuxolimab. For the CDR3, the DNA is TGTGCCAGCAGCTCCTCGGACGGGAACTATGGCTACACCTTC. Residues: CASSSSDGNYGYTF.